This T cell receptor (beta chain) was captured by sequencing in a study of T cells in Graves' hyperthyroidism and ophthalmopathy. Amplification of TCR beta CDR3 regions used RNA as the template. The study used the HTBI primer set for a first-round RT-PCR of the TCR CDR3. TCRdb used MiXCR to reprocess the multiplex PCR reads, holding one entry per CDR3 protein. The table includes hundreds of thousands of distinct CDR3 sequences, about 16% detected once. The trim removed 5 bases at V and 0 bases at J, leaving 4 bases unmatched. Germline CDR1 is DFQATT and CDR2 is SNEGSKA (reference sequence). The CDR3 contains 15 residues. This clonotype was counted at least ten times.

This clonotype was obtained from a woman aged 40 to 50 with Graves' ophthalmopathy. The V and J genes are TRBV20-1 and TRBJ2-3; 11 bases are a match to TRBD2. Material: blood. As DNA, the CDR3 is TGCAGTGCTTATAGCGGGGGGGCTAGCACAGATACGCAGTATTTT. It encodes CSAYSGGASTDTQYF.